This is a list of T cell receptor beta chains from one sample in a study of T cell repertoires in cytomegalovirus infection. One entry per CDR3 protein, called by TCRdb with MiXCR from the reads. This table has 550,000 to 700,000 distinct CDR3 sequences, roughly 43% appearing once. These receptors' targets are unknown. The source material was cultured PBMCs, sampled from culture after CMV antigen stimulation. The receptors shown here come from a human donor in good health (CMV status not recorded). Some clones in this sample may be carry-over from other donors' samples. CDR3s leave out the opening cysteine and the closing phenylalanine or tryptophan. Each record gives: V gene, clone size, J gene, CDR3 protein. Rows may omit the clone size; those that give it use once, few, many or a size class.

>TRBV15|NA|TRBJ2-3
ATSYMGQVTDTQY
>TRBV7-2|NA|TRBJ1-1
ASSTLPKNTEAF
>TRBV6-5|NA|TRBJ1-2
ASRRTGHYGYT
>TRBV12-3/TRBV12-4|NA|TRBJ2-1
ASSSPDSPAADEQF
>TRBV4-3|NA|TRBJ2-1
ASSRMTGSNEQF
>TRBV7-2|many|TRBJ1-2
ASSSDRIGGYT
>TRBV6-5|NA|TRBJ2-1
ASSYRGSYYNEQF
>TRBV12-3/TRBV12-4|NA|TRBJ2-7
ASSLGLEQYEQY
>TRBV18|NA|TRBJ2-3
ASSQAIGLADADTQY
>TRBV12-3/TRBV12-4|once|TRBJ1-5
ASSWGQGIGQPQH
>TRBV4-1|NA|TRBJ1-4
ASSQEALSPGRNGEKLF
>TRBV10-2|few|TRBJ2-5
ASSELSLAGVQETQY
>TRBV7-2|NA|TRBJ1-6
ASSFLNSPLH
>TRBV6-6|few|TRBJ2-3
ASSYSSGNTDTQY
>TRBV12-3/TRBV12-4|NA|TRBJ2-5
ASSFRPRSETQY
>TRBV7-2|NA|TRBJ2-1
ASSEDTSYNEQF
>TRBV7-2|few|TRBJ2-3
ASSLLLAGGPVDTQY
>TRBV28|NA|TRBJ1-1
ASSLPIPPTGGQDTEAF
>TRBV7-9|NA|TRBJ2-2
ASSLGTSGANTGELF
>TRBV7-2|NA|TRBJ1-3
ASSSGQGAYGNTIY
>TRBV5-1|NA|TRBJ2-2
ASSYLPTGELF
>TRBV15|NA|TRBJ2-3
ATSRERDFSTDTQY
>TRBV6-1|NA|TRBJ2-5
ASSVEETQY
>TRBV7-8|NA|TRBJ2-4
ASSPLWGTQDKNIQY
>TRBV6-5|few|TRBJ1-4
ASSYTRGRDEKLF
>TRBV7-9|many|TRBJ2-5
ASRPPGGTQY
>TRBV7-2|NA|TRBJ2-2
ASSLIFTGELF
>TRBV20-1|few|TRBJ2-3
SASHGGAADTQY
>TRBV5-1|NA|TRBJ2-1
ASSLEGGVTPVEQF
>TRBV7-9|NA|TRBJ1-1
ASSLPELNTEAF
>TRBV7-2|NA|TRBJ1-3
ASSATGGGNTIY
>TRBV6-6|NA|TRBJ1-1
ASRVHPRETEAF
>TRBV28|NA|TRBJ2-7
ASSPEVVYEQY
>TRBV19|few|TRBJ1-5
ASSMGGVDRANQPQH
>TRBV10-2|NA|TRBJ1-3
ASINSLGGNTIY
>TRBV28|NA|TRBJ1-5
ASSFKGFSNQPQH
>TRBV7-6|NA|TRBJ1-1
ASSDQTEAF
>TRBV6-5|few|TRBJ1-1
ASSRPGKTNTEAF
>TRBV7-8|once|TRBJ1-4
ASSPQTATNEKLF
>TRBV7-2|many|TRBJ1-1
ASSWQGYSTEAF
>TRBV7-2|few|TRBJ1-1
ASSLQVGNTEAF
>TRBV7-2|many|TRBJ1-3
ASSHSGVGSGNTIY
>TRBV7-2|many|TRBJ1-5
ASSSTMPGQGRNQPQH
>TRBV20-1|NA|TRBJ2-1
SAGTLHDNEQF
>TRBV4-1|NA|TRBJ2-1
ASSQVSSGGYNEQF
>TRBV7-2|few|TRBJ1-3
ASSLTYDGNTIY
>TRBV10-3|few|TRBJ1-1
AISGQGKTEAF
>TRBV6-1|many|TRBJ1-2
ASSEVTRYGYT
>TRBV7-2|NA|TRBJ1-2
ASSSDRVHYGYT
>TRBV7-2|NA|TRBJ2-2
ASTTSGAVGELF
>TRBV25-1|few|TRBJ2-6
ASAQGSYGANVLT